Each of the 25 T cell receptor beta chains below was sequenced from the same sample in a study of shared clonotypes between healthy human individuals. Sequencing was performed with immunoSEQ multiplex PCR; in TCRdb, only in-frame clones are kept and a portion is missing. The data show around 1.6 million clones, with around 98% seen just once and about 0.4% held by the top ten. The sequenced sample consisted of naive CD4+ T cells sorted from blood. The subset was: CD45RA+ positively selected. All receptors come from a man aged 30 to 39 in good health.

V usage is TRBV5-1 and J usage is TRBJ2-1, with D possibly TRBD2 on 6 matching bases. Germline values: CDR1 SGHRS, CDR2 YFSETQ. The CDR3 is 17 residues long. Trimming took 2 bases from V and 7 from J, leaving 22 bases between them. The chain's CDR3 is CASSFGLAPSLGNEQFF. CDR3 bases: TGCGCCAGCAGCTTCGGCCTAGCGCCATCCCTTGGGAATGAGCAGTTCTTC.

The CDR3 DNA is TGTGCCAGCAGCCCTATGGGACTAGCGGGAGCCAGGCAGTACTTC. Translation gives CASSPMGLAGARQYF. V gene TRBV9 combines with J gene TRBJ2-7; TRBD2 aligns across 14 bases. The CDR3 is 15 amino acids. The V segment lost 4 bases and the J segment 9 bases; nucleotides outside the gene matches: 9. Germline V gives CDR1 SGDLS, CDR2 YYNGEE.

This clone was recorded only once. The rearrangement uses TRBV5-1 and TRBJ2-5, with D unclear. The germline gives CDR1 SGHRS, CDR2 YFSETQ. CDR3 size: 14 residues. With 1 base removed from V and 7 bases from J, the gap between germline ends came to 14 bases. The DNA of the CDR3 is TGCGCCAGCAGCTTGAAGGGTCAAACGGGGACCCAGTACTTC. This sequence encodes CASSLKGQTGTQYF.

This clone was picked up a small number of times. The DNA for the CDR3 is TGTGCCAGTAGTATAGGGGGAAGGCCCCAGCATTTT. Its protein product is CASSIGGRPQHF. The V and J genes are TRBV19 and TRBJ1-5; no reliable D call. The CDR3 length is 12 residues. Germline-derived CDR1 and CDR2 are LNHDA and SQIVND (reference sequence). The V and J ends lost 1 base and 9 bases respectively, with 7 bases between them.

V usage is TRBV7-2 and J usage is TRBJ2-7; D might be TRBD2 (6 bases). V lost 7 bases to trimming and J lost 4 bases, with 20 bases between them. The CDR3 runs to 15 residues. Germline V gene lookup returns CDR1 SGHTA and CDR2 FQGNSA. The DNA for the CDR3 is TGTGCCAGCACCGAGCGACCGGGAGAGGAGTACGAGCAGTACTTC. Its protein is CASTERPGEEYEQYF.

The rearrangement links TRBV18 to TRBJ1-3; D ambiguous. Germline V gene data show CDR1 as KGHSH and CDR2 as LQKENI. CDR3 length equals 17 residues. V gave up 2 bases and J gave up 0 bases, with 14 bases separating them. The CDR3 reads CASSPDPGTASGNTIYF. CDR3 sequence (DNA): TGTGCCAGCTCACCAGATCCGGGTACCGCCTCTGGAAACACCATATATTTT.

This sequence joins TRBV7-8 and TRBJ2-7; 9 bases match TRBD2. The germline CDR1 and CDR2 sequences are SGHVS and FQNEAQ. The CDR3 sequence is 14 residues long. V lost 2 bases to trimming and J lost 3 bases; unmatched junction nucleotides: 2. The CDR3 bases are TGTGCCAGCAGCTTACTAGCGGGGAGCTACGAGCAGTACTTC. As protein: CASSLLAGSYEQYF.

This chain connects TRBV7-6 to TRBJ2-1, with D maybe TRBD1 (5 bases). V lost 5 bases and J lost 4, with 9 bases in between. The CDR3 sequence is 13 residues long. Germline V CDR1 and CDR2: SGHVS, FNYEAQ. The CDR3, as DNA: TGTGCCAGCAGCGTTCAGGGTTACAATGAGCAGTTCTTC. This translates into CASSVQGYNEQFF.

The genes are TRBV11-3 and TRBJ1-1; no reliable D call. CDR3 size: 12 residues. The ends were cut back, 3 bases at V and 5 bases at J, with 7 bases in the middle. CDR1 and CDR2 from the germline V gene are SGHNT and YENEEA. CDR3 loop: CASSFFRTEAFF. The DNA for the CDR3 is TGTGCCAGCAGCTTCTTCCGAACTGAAGCTTTCTTT. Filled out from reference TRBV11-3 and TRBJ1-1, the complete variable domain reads EAGVVQSPRYKIIEKKQPVAFWCNPISGHNTLYWYLQNLGQGPELLIRYENEEAVDDSQLPKDRFSAERLKGVDSTLKIQPAELGDSAVYLCASSFFRTEAFFGQGTRLTVV.

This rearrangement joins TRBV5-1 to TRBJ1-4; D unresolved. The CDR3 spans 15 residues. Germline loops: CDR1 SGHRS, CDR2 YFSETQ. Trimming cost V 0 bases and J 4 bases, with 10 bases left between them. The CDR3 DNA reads TGCGCCAGCAGCTTGGAAGGCCTTCATAATGAAAAACTGTTTTTT. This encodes CASSLEGLHNEKLFF. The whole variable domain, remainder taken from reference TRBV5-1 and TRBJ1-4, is KAGVTQTPRYLIKTRGQQVTLSCSPISGHRSVSWYQQTPGQGLQFLFEYFSETQRNKGNFPGRFSGRQFSNSRSEMNVSTLELGDSALYLCASSLEGLHNEKLFFGSGTQLSVL.

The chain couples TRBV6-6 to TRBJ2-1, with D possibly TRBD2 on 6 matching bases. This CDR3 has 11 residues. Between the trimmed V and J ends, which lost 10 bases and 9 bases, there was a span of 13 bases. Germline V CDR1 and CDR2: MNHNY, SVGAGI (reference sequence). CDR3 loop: CATTRDFEQFF. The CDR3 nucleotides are TGTGCCACTACCCGGGACTTTGAGCAGTTCTTC.

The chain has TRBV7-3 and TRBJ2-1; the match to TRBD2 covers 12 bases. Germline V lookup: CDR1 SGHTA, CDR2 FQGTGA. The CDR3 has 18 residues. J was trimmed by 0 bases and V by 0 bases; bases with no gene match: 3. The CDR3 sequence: CASSLTATSGSSYNEQFF. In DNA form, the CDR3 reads TGTGCCAGCAGCTTAACGGCGACTAGCGGGAGCTCCTACAATGAGCAGTTCTTC.

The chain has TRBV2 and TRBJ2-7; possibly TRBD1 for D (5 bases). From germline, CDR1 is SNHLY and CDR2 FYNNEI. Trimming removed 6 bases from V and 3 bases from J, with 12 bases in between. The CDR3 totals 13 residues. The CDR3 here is CASRVGQDYEQYF. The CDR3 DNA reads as TGTGCCAGCAGGGTAGGACAAGACTACGAGCAGTACTTC.

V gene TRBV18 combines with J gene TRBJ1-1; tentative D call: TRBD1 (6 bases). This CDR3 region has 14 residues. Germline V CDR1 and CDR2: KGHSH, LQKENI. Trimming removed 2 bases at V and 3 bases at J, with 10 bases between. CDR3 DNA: TGTGCCAGCTCACCATCGGGGGGCTACACTGAAGCTTTCTTT. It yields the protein CASSPSGGYTEAFF.

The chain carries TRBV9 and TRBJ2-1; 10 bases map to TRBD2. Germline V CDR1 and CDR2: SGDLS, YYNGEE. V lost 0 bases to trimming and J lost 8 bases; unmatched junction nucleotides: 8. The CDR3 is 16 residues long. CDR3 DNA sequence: TGTGCCAGCAGCGTAGGATCTAGCGGGAGTGGGGATGAGCAGTTCTTC. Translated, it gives CASSVGSSGSGDEQFF.

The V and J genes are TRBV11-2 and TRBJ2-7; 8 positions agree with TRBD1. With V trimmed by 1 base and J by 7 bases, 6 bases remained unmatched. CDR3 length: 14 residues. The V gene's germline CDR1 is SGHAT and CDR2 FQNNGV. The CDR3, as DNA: TGTGCCAGCAGCTTAGGGACAGGGCCGAGTGAGCAGTACTTC. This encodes CASSLGTGPSEQYF.

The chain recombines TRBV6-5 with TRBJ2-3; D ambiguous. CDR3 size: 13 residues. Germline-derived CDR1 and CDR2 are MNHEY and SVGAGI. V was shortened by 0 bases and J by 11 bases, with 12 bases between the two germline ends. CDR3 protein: CASSYSGTPVQYF. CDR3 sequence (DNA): TGTGCCAGCAGTTACTCGGGAACCCCAGTGCAGTATTTT.

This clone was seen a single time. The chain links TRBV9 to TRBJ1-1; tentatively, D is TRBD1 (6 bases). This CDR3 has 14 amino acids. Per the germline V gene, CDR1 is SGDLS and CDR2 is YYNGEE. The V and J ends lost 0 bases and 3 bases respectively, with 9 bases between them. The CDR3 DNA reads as TGTGCCAGCAGCGTAGAGACAGGAGACACTGAAGCTTTCTTT. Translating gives CASSVETGDTEAFF.

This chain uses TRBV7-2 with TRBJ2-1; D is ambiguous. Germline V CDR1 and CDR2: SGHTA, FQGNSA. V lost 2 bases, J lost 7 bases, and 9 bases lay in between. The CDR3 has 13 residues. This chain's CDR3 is CASSLFSGNEQFF. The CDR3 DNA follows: TGTGCCAGCAGCTTATTTAGTGGGAATGAGCAGTTCTTC.

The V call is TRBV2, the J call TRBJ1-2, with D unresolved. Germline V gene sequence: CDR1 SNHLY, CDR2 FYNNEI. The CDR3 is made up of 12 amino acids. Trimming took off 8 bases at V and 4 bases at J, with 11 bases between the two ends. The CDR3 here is CASGRLVYGYTF. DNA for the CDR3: TGTGCCAGCGGGAGGTTAGTCTATGGCTACACCTTC.

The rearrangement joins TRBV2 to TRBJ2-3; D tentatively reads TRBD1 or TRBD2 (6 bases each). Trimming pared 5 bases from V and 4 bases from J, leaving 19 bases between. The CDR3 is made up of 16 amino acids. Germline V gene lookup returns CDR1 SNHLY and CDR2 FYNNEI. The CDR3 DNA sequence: TGTGCCAGCAGTCCCTCGGGGACAAGCGGGCCAGATACGCAGTATTTT. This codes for CASSPSGTSGPDTQYF. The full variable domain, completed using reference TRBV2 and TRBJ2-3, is EPEVTQTPSHQVTQMGQEVILRCVPISNHLYFYWYRQILGQKVEFLVSFYNNEISEKSEIFDDQFSVERPDGSNFTLKIRSTKLEDSAMYFCASSPSGTSGPDTQYFGPGTRLTVL.

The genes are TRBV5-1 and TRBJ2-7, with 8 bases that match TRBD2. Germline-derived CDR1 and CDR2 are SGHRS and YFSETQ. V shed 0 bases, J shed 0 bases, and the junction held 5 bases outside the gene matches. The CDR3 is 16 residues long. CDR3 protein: CASSLALAGISYEQYF. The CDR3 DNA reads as TGCGCCAGCAGCTTGGCCCTAGCGGGCATCTCCTACGAGCAGTACTTC. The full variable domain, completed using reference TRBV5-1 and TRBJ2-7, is KAGVTQTPRYLIKTRGQQVTLSCSPISGHRSVSWYQQTPGQGLQFLFEYFSETQRNKGNFPGRFSGRQFSNSRSEMNVSTLELGDSALYLCASSLALAGISYEQYFGPGTRLTVT.

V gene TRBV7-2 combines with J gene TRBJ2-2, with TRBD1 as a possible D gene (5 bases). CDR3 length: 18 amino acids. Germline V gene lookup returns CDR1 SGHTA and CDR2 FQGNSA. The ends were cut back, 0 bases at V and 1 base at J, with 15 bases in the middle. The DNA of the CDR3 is TGTGCCAGCAGCTTAGCACAGGACCTCGGAATGAACACCGGGGAGCTGTTTTTT. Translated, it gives CASSLAQDLGMNTGELFF.

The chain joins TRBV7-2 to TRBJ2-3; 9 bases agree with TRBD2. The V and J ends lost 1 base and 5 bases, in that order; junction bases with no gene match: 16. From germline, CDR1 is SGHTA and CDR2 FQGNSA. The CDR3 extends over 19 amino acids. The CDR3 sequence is CASSLDPPSLAGDGDTQYF. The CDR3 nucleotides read TGTGCCAGCAGCTTAGATCCCCCCTCCTTAGCGGGGGACGGAGATACGCAGTATTTT.

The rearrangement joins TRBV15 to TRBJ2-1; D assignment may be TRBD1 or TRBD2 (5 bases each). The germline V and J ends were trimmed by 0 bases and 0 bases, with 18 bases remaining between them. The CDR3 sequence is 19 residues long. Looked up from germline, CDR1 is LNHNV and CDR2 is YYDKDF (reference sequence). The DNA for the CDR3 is TGTGCCACCAGCAGAGATCTTCTCCCGGGGCTTAGCTCCTACAATGAGCAGTTCTTC. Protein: CATSRDLLPGLSSYNEQFF.